One sample yielded the 3 T cell receptor beta chains listed below, sequenced in a study of blood T cells in healthy people across ages. It was with a sample-barcoded 5' primer and a J-beta primer mix that a second PCR of about 6 to 12 cycles was run. Via MiXCR, TCRdb re-called the 5' RACE reads, giving one row per CDR3 protein. The sample lists about 760,000 distinct CDR3 sequences, approximately 60% occurring once. Sequenced input: blood. The receptors stem from a man between 35 and 55 years old in good health.

Concerning this clonotype itself: A junction end diverges from the germline sequence, so it may reflect a read error. The CDR3: CAISEGTVGEEETRYF. The CDR3 coding sequence is TGTGCCATCAGTGAGGGGACAGTCGGAGAAGAAGAGACCCGGTACTTC. J is TRBJ2-5 and V is TRBV10-3; 7 positions match TRBD1. CDR1 is ENHRY, CDR2 SYGVKD, per germline. The CDR3 spans 16 residues.

This chain connects TRBV29-1 to TRBJ2-1; D is uncertain. The CDR3 totals 12 residues. V was clipped by 4 bases and J by 3 bases, with 7 bases between them. The germline CDR1 and CDR2 sequences are SQVTM and ANQGSEA. As DNA, the CDR3 is TGCAGCGTTGGTCGGATCTACAATGAGCAGTTCTTC. Translation gives CSVGRIYNEQFF.

The chain carries TRBV18 and TRBJ2-5; D is unclear. CDR3 length: 13 residues. Germline V gene data show CDR1 as KGHSH and CDR2 as LQKENI. V was clipped by 3 bases and J by 5 bases, with 10 bases between them. The CDR3 coding sequence is TGTGCCAGCTCACCCGATCCGGGTGAGACCCAGTACTTC. Translation gives CASSPDPGETQYF.